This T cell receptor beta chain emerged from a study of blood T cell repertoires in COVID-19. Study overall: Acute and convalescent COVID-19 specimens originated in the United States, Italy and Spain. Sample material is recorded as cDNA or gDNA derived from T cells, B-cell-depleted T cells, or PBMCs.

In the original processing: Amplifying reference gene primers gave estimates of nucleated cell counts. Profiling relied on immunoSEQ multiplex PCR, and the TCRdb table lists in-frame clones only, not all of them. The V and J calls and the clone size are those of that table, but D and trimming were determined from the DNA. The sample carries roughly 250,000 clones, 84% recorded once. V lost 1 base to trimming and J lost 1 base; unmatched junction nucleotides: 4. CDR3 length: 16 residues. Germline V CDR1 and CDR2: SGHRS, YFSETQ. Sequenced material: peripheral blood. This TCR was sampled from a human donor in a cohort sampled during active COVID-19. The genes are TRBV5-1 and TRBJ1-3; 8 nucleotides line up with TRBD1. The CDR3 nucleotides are TGCGCCAGCAGCTTGACCAGGGGGCTATCTGGAAACACCATATATTTT. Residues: CASSLTRGLSGNTIYF.